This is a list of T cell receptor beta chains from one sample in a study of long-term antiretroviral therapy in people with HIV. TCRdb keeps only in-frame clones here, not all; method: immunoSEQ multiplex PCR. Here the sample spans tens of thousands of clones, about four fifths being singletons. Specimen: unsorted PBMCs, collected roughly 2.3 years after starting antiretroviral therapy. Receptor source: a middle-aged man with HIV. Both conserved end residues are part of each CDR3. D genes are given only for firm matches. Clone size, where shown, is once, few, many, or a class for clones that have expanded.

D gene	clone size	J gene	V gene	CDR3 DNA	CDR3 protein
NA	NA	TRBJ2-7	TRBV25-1	TGTGCCAGCAGTGGAGGGTTCTACGAGCAGTACTTC	CASSGGFYEQYF
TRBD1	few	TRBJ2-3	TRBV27	TGTGCCAGCAGTGTCCGGGACAGGAGCACAGATACGCAGTATTTT	CASSVRDRSTDTQYF
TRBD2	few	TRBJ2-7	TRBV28	TGTGCCAGCAGTTTTAGGCTAGCGGGCTCCTACGAGCAGTACTTC	CASSFRLAGSYEQYF
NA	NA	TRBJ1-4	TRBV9	TGTGCCAGCAGCTCCCAGACAGAATTAAATGAAAAACTGTTTTTT	CASSSQTELNEKLFF
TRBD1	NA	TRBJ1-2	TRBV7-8	TGTGCCAGCAGCTTAGAGATTAGTCAGGGGGCCTCTGGCTACACCTTC	CASSLEISQGASGYTF
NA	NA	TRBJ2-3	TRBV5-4	TGTGCCAGCAGCTTGGGGGGAAGCACAGATACGCAGTATTTT	CASSLGGSTDTQYF
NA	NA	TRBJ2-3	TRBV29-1	TGCAGCGTGGCCGTGGGGGGATCAGATACGCAGTATTTT	CSVAVGGSDTQYF
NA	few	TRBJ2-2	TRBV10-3	TGTGCCATCAGTGATTGGACAGTAAACACCGGGGAGCTGTTTTTT	CAISDWTVNTGELFF
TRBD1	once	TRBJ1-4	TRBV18	TGTGCCAGCTCCGACTCAGGGGGCTCAAGGAATGAAAAACTGTTTTTT	CASSDSGGSRNEKLFF
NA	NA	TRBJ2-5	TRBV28	TGTGCCAGCACTTCGACGGAACTCAGGGAAGAGACCCAGTACTTC	CASTSTELREETQYF
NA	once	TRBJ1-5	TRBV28	TGTGCCAGCAGTTTTCGGGGGCAGCCCCAGCATTTT	CASSFRGQPQHF
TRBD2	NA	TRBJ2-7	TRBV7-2	TGTGCCAGCAGCTTAGGTAGCGGGGGTTCCTACGAGCAGTACTTC	CASSLGSGGSYEQYF
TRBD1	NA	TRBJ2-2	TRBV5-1	TGCGCCAGCAGCACACAGGGGGAAAACACCGGGGAGCTGTTTTTT	CASSTQGENTGELFF
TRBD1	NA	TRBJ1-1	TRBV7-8	TGTGCCAGCAGCACCAGGGGGCCAGAGGAAGCTTTCTTT	CASSTRGPEEAFF
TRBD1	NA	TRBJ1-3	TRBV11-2	TGTGCCAGCAGCTTAGGGATGACAGGGACTGGAAACACCATATATTTT	CASSLGMTGTGNTIYF
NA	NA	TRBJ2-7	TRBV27	TGTGCCAGCGCAACCCAGGGATACGAGCAGTACTTC	CASATQGYEQYF
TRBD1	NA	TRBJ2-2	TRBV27	TGTGCCAGCAGTTCGCTCGACAGGGGGCTGAGCACCGGGGAGCTGTTTTTT	CASSSLDRGLSTGELFF
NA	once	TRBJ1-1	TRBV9	TGTGCCAGCAGCGCGGACCCTACAGGGCGCCGGGAGGCTTTCTTT	CASSADPTGRREAFF
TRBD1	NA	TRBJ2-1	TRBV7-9	TGTGCCAGCAGCTTTGGAACCGGGACAGCCTCTTGGGATGAGCAGTTCTTC	CASSFGTGTASWDEQFF
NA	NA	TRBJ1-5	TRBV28	TGTGCCAGCAGTTTCCTGGGTAGCAATCAGCCCCAGCATTTT	CASSFLGSNQPQHF
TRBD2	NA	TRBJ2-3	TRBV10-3	TGTGCCTCCCAATCAGGAGCGGGGGGGTCAGATACGCAGTATTTT	CASQSGAGGSDTQYF
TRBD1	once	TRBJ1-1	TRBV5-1	TGCGCCAGCAGCGCGGGACAGGGGATGAACACTGAAGCTTTCTTT	CASSAGQGMNTEAFF
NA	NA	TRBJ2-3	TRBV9	TGTGCCAGCAGCGTAGAGGGGGTACCCACAGATACGCAGTATTTT	CASSVEGVPTDTQYF
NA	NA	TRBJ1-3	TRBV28	TGTGCCAGCATCCCGGGTCCTGGGGCCAACACCATATATTTT	CASIPGPGANTIYF
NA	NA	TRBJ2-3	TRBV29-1	TGCAGCGTTGATCAGGGTGGCACAGATACGCAGTATTTT	CSVDQGGTDTQYF
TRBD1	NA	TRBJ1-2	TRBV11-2	TGTGCCAGCAGCCCGACAGGGGGAATTTTCGGCTACACCTTC	CASSPTGGIFGYTF
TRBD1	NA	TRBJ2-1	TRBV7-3	TGTGCCAGCAGCCGGGGACAGGGGGCAATTGGGAATGAGCAGTTCTTC	CASSRGQGAIGNEQFF
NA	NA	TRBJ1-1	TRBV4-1	TGCGCCAGCAGCCCCGGACCCATGAACACTGAAGCTTTCTTT	CASSPGPMNTEAFF
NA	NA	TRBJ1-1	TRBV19	TGTGCCAGTGGGGGCAGTCGAAACACTGAAGCTTTCTTT	CASGGSRNTEAFF
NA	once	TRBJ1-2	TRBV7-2	TGTGCCAGCAGCTCCTCAGGGAGGGGCTACACCTTC	CASSSSGRGYTF
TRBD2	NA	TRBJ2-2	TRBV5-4	TGTGCCAGCAGCTACCCTAGCGGGAGGGAAACCGGGGAGCTGTTTTTT	CASSYPSGRETGELFF
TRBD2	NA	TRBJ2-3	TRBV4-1	TGCGCCAGCAGCCAAGTGGTAGCGGGACTGGCAGATACGCAGTATTTT	CASSQVVAGLADTQYF
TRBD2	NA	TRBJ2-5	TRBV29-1	TGCAGCGGGGGACTAGCTGACCCCAGGGAGACCCAGTACTTC	CSGGLADPRETQYF
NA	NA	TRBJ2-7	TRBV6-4	TGTGCCAGCACCCCGGACATTCGGGACGAGCAGTACTTC	CASTPDIRDEQYF
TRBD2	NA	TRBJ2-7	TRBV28	TGTGCCAGCAGTTTATGGGGGGGGGAGCAGTACTTC	CASSLWGGEQYF
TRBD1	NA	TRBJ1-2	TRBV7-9	TGTGCCAGCAGCTTGGACAGGGCCATCTATGGCTACACCTTC	CASSLDRAIYGYTF
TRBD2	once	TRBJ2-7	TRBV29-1	TGCAGCGTTGAAGATCTTAGGACTAGCGGCCGGGGCTCCAGCTCCTACGAGCAGTACTTC	CSVEDLRTSGRGSSSYEQYF
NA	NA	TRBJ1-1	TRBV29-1	TGCAGCGTTGAAGATCCAGGGCGCGGGAACACTGAAGCTTTCTTT	CSVEDPGRGNTEAFF
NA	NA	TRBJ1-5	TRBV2	TGTGCCAGCAGTGATAGGGGCGATCAGCCCCAGCATTTT	CASSDRGDQPQHF
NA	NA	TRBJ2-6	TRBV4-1	TGCGCCAGCAGCTACGGACAGAGTGGGGCCAACGTCCTGACTTTC	CASSYGQSGANVLTF
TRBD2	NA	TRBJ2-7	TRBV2	TGTGCCAGCAGTGATTCGCGTCTAGCGGATTACTACGAGCAGTACTTC	CASSDSRLADYYEQYF
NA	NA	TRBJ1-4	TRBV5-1	TGCGCCAGCAGCTTGGGGTGGGACACTAATGAAAAACTGTTTTTT	CASSLGWDTNEKLFF